A single sample gave rise to the 30 T cell receptor beta chains below, sequenced in a study of cytomegalovirus exposure and HLA in healthy donors. The PCR used 60 Vbeta and 13 Jbeta primers. Sequenced by immunoSEQ multiplex PCR; TCRdb stores in-frame clones only, minus some. The table has about 94,000 clones, about three fifths seen once. The specimen was PBMCs. The receptors come from a man younger than 40 in good health and CMV-seronegative.

This chain uses TRBV5-1 with TRBJ2-3; D might be TRBD2 (6 bases). This CDR3 spans 15 amino acids. With 2 bases removed from V and 0 bases from J, the gap between germline ends came to 10 bases. The germline V gene has CDR1 SGHRS and CDR2 YFSETQ. CDR3 sequence: CASSFGGASTDTQYF. CDR3 nucleotides: TGCGCCAGCAGCTTCGGGGGAGCTAGCACAGATACGCAGTATTTT.

The gene calls are TRBV11-2 and TRBJ2-7; D unclear. V lost 0 bases to trimming and J lost 0 bases, with 18 bases between them. Germline CDR1 is SGHAT and CDR2 is FQNNGV. This CDR3 contains 18 residues. Here the CDR3 reads CASSLDHLFSSFSYEQYF. Written as DNA, the CDR3 is TGTGCCAGCAGCTTAGATCATCTCTTCAGTTCCTTCTCCTACGAGCAGTACTTC. Variable domain in full (rest from reference TRBV11-2 and TRBJ2-7): EAGVAQSPRYKIIEKRQSVAFWCNPISGHATLYWYQQILGQGPKLLIQFQNNGVVDDSQLPKDRFSAERLKGVDSTLKIQPAKLEDSAVYLCASSLDHLFSSFSYEQYFGPGTRLTVT.

This rearrangement joins TRBV7-8 to TRBJ2-7; 12 bases align to TRBD2. The V and J ends lost 2 bases and 12 bases, in that order; junction bases with no gene match: 11. The CDR3 sequence is 15 residues long. Germline V gene data show CDR1 as SGHVS and CDR2 as FQNEAQ. The CDR3 DNA reads TGTGCCAGCAGCTTAAATGAGCTAGCGGGAGGGCCTAGGTACTTC. Residues: CASSLNELAGGPRYF.

The table lists this clone with a few counts. This chain connects TRBV7-8 to TRBJ2-1; 8 bases agree with TRBD1. Germline loops: CDR1 SGHVS, CDR2 FQNEAQ. CDR3 size: 13 residues. V shed 4 bases, J shed 8 bases, and the junction held 4 bases outside the gene matches. For the CDR3, the DNA is TGTGCCAGCAGCTACGACAGGGGAGATGAGCAGTTCTTC. Protein product: CASSYDRGDEQFF.

V is TRBV5-1 and J is TRBJ2-1, with 12 bases fitting TRBD1. The germline gives CDR1 SGHRS, CDR2 YFSETQ. V was clipped by 4 bases and J by 7 bases; unmatched bases: 6. This CDR3 comprises 15 residues. The CDR3 sequence: CASSPGQGAGNEQFF. DNA of the CDR3: TGCGCCAGCAGCCCGGGACAGGGGGCTGGGAATGAGCAGTTCTTC. Combining the CDR3 with reference TRBV5-1 and TRBJ2-1 gives the whole variable domain KAGVTQTPRYLIKTRGQQVTLSCSPISGHRSVSWYQQTPGQGLQFLFEYFSETQRNKGNFPGRFSGRQFSNSRSEMNVSTLELGDSALYLCASSPGQGAGNEQFFGPGTRLTVL.

The chain has TRBV15 and TRBJ2-1, with D possibly TRBD2 on 6 matching bases. Trimming stripped 3 bases from V and 5 bases from J, with 14 bases between. The CDR3 length is 15 residues. Germline CDR1 LNHNV, CDR2 YYDKDF (reference sequence). The CDR3 reads CATSRDLASDNEQFF. The CDR3 DNA reads TGTGCCACCAGCAGGGATCTAGCGTCCGACAATGAGCAGTTCTTC.

This sequence joins TRBV5-1 and TRBJ1-2; D remains ambiguous. The CDR3 is made up of 13 amino acids. The V gene lost 6 bases and the J gene lost 7 bases, with 16 bases spanning the gap. Germline CDR1 and CDR2: SGHRS and YFSETQ. CDR3 sequence (DNA): TGCGCCAGCACGCTGACAATAAACGGTGGCTACACCTTC. Amino acids: CASTLTINGGYTF. The full variable domain, in which reference TRBV5-1 and TRBJ1-2 provide the parts outside the CDR3, is KAGVTQTPRYLIKTRGQQVTLSCSPISGHRSVSWYQQTPGQGLQFLFEYFSETQRNKGNFPGRFSGRQFSNSRSEMNVSTLELGDSALYLCASTLTINGGYTFGSGTRLTVV.

The rearrangement joins TRBV18 to TRBJ1-1; D possibly corresponds to TRBD1 (6 bases). Germline V gives CDR1 KGHSH, CDR2 LQKENI. The V end lost 3 bases, the J end lost 0 bases, and 8 bases lay between the germline ends. This CDR3 spans 14 amino acids. The CDR3 DNA follows: TGTGCCAGCTCACCGAGGGACATGAACACTGAAGCTTTCTTT. Its translation: CASSPRDMNTEAFF.

The rearrangement links TRBV4-3 to TRBJ2-7; TRBD1 matches at 8 bases. CDR1 is LGHNA and CDR2 is YSLEER in the germline V gene. The J segment lost 2 bases and the V segment lost 1 base, leaving 4 bases of the junction unmatched. The CDR3 covers 15 residues. In nucleotides, the CDR3 is TGCGCCAGCAGCCAAGGCGGGACAGGCCCCTACGAGCAGTACTTC. It yields the protein CASSQGGTGPYEQYF.

The CDR3 region has the DNA TGCGCCAGCAGCCAGACAGGGTGGGCCCAGTACTTC. Protein product: CASSQTGWAQYF. The chain combines TRBV4-1 with TRBJ2-5; 7 bases align to TRBD1. The V gene's germline CDR1 is MGHRA and CDR2 YSYEKL. The CDR3 has 12 residues. V shed 3 bases, J shed 9 bases, and the junction held 4 bases outside the gene matches.

This chain connects TRBV5-1 to TRBJ2-1; TRBD1 might be the D (6 bases). The CDR3 totals 15 residues. Trimming took off 2 bases at V and 0 bases at J, with 9 bases between the two ends. The germline gives CDR1 SGHRS, CDR2 YFSETQ. The CDR3 DNA sequence: TGCGCCAGCAGCTTCCGGACAGACTCCTACAATGAGCAGTTCTTC. Translating gives CASSFRTDSYNEQFF. Full variable domain (outside the CDR3, taken from reference TRBV5-1 and TRBJ2-1): KAGVTQTPRYLIKTRGQQVTLSCSPISGHRSVSWYQQTPGQGLQFLFEYFSETQRNKGNFPGRFSGRQFSNSRSEMNVSTLELGDSALYLCASSFRTDSYNEQFFGPGTRLTVL.

With respect to this clone: This CDR3 is also generated by other DNA sequences in the sample. The V and J genes are TRBV7-9 and TRBJ1-2, with D possibly being TRBD1 (5 bases). This CDR3 has 11 amino acids. The V gene's germline CDR1 is SEHNR and CDR2 FQNEAQ (reference sequence). V lost 5 bases to trimming and J lost 5 bases, with 6 bases between them. The CDR3 protein is CASSPGYGYTF. The DNA for the CDR3 is TGTGCCAGCAGCCCAGGGTATGGCTACACCTTC.

The chain employs TRBV6-1 and TRBJ2-3, with 8 bases that match TRBD2. The germline V gene encodes CDR1 MNHNS and CDR2 SASEGT. The V gene end was trimmed by 2 bases and the J gene end by 0 bases; junction bases not matched to a gene: 7. This CDR3 comprises 17 residues. The CDR3 sequence is CASSEREGTRSTDTQYF. CDR3 coding DNA: TGTGCCAGCAGTGAAAGGGAGGGGACTAGAAGCACAGATACGCAGTATTTT.

CDR3 sequence: CASSPYRGGLYSSGETQYF. The CDR3 DNA follows: TGTGCCAGCAGCCCGTACAGGGGGGGGTTATATTCCAGCGGAGAGACCCAGTACTTC. V and J are TRBV5-6 and TRBJ2-5; D is possibly TRBD1 (8 bases). Trimming pared 4 bases from V and 4 bases from J, leaving 29 bases between. CDR1 SGHDT and CDR2 YYEEEE come from the germline V gene. CDR3 length equals 19 residues.

This chain uses TRBV28 with TRBJ2-7; the D gene is possibly TRBD1 (6 bases). Germline V gene lookup returns CDR1 MDHEN and CDR2 SYDVKM. V lost 6 bases, J lost 1 base, and 13 bases lay in between. The CDR3 has 14 residues. CDR3 nucleotide sequence: TGTGCCAGCAGGTTCAGGACAGTTTCCTACGAGCAGTACTTC. This translates into CASRFRTVSYEQYF.

The CDR3 sequence is CASSLDQDTYNEQFF. The CDR3 bases are TGTGCCAGCAGCTTAGATCAGGACACTTACAATGAGCAGTTCTTC. The chain links TRBV11-3 to TRBJ2-1; the D gene is possibly TRBD1 (5 bases). The CDR3 covers 15 residues. Germline V gene sequence: CDR1 SGHNT, CDR2 YENEEA. Between the trimmed V and J ends, which lost 0 bases and 4 bases, there was a span of 10 bases. Combining the CDR3 with reference TRBV11-3 and TRBJ2-1 gives the whole variable domain EAGVVQSPRYKIIEKKQPVAFWCNPISGHNTLYWYLQNLGQGPELLIRYENEEAVDDSQLPKDRFSAERLKGVDSTLKIQPAELGDSAVYLCASSLDQDTYNEQFFGPGTRLTVL.

V usage is TRBV11-2 and J usage is TRBJ1-2, with 8 bases that match TRBD1. The CDR3 loop spans 17 amino acids. Germline-derived CDR1 and CDR2 are SGHAT and FQNNGV. Trimming at V came to 0 bases and at J to 6 bases, leaving 12 bases not matched to a gene. In nucleotides, the CDR3 is TGTGCCAGCAGCTTAGAAGAGGGTGACAGGGGAAGGCATGGCTACACCTTC. Protein sequence: CASSLEEGDRGRHGYTF.

This clone was counted only a few times. The chain links TRBV28 to TRBJ2-3, with 11 bases lining up with TRBD2. Germline values: CDR1 MDHEN, CDR2 SYDVKM. V lost 6 bases and J lost 5; bases outside the gene matches: 16. The CDR3 extends over 18 amino acids. CDR3 coding DNA: TGTGCCAGCAGACCTTGGACTAGCGGGTCTAAGGGGTTAGATACGCAGTATTTT. It yields the protein CASRPWTSGSKGLDTQYF.

This sequence joins TRBV19 and TRBJ2-7, with D perhaps TRBD2 (7 bases). Germline V CDR1 and CDR2: LNHDA, SQIVND (reference sequence). V lost 5 bases and J 0 bases, leaving 11 bases between the germline ends. The CDR3 is 14 residues long. CDR3 DNA sequence: TGTGCCAGTAGTGTCGGGGGGCTCTCCTACGAGCAGTACTTC. It translates to CASSVGGLSYEQYF.

Remarks on this clone: The junction departs from germline at one end; a sequencing error may be responsible. The rearrangement uses TRBV7-7 and TRBJ2-1; D gene uncertain. CDR3 size: 14 residues. From germline, CDR1 is SSHAT and CDR2 FNYEAQ (reference sequence). CDR3 nucleotides: TGTGCTAGCAGCCCTAGTTCCGGATACAATGAGCAGTTCTTC. Its translation is CASSPSSGYNEQFF.

This clone showed up just once. The gene calls are TRBV20-1 and TRBJ2-3, with TRBD1 as a possible D gene (6 bases). The CDR3 sequence is 11 residues long. V was clipped by 1 base and J by 9 bases, with 8 bases between them. The germline CDR1 and CDR2 sequences are DFQATT and SNEGSKA (reference sequence). The CDR3 DNA follows: TGCAGTGCTAGAGGGACAGTCACGCAGTATTTT. Encoded protein: CSARGTVTQYF.

A few counts support this clone. The CDR3 loop is CASKGGGQTNTEAFF. The CDR3, as DNA: TGCGCCAGCAAGGGCGGGGGGCAGACGAACACTGAAGCTTTCTTT. The genes are TRBV5-1 and TRBJ1-1; D is perhaps TRBD1 (6 bases). The CDR3 contains 15 residues. The V end lost 6 bases, the J end lost 1 base, and 16 bases lay between the germline ends. CDR1 is SGHRS, CDR2 YFSETQ, per germline.

J is TRBJ2-3 and V is TRBV14, with a possible D match to TRBD2 (6 bases). Germline V gives CDR1 SGHDN, CDR2 FVKESK. The CDR3 loop spans 15 amino acids. Trimming left V 0 bases short and J 4 bases short, with 11 bases between. The CDR3 DNA follows: TGTGCCAGCAGCCAAGAATTGGCTAGCGCAGATACGCAGTATTTT. Protein product: CASSQELASADTQYF.

The chain carries TRBV9 and TRBJ2-2, with 7 positions matching TRBD2. Germline assignment: CDR1 SGDLS and CDR2 YYNGEE. The CDR3 extends over 14 amino acids. Trimming at V came to 3 bases and at J to 6 bases, leaving 5 bases not matched to a gene. CDR3 amino acids: CASSGQLAAGELFF. CDR3 coding DNA: TGTGCCAGCAGCGGGCAGCTAGCGGCCGGGGAGCTGTTTTTT.

The chain is built from TRBV28 and TRBJ2-2, with D hard to call. The germline gives CDR1 MDHEN, CDR2 SYDVKM. V was trimmed by 6 bases and J by 6 bases, leaving 8 bases between them. The CDR3 is 12 residues long. CDR3 residues: CASRKISGELFF. The CDR3 DNA sequence: TGTGCCAGCAGAAAAATCTCCGGGGAGCTGTTTTTT.

The chain has TRBV4-1 and TRBJ1-1; 7 bases line up with TRBD1. The CDR3 runs 14 residues. V was clipped by 4 bases and J by 3 bases; unmatched bases: 5. CDR1 and CDR2 (germline): MGHRA, YSYEKL. CDR3 bases: TGCGCCAGCAGCCGGCGAGACAGGGACACTGAAGCTTTCTTT. Translating it yields CASSRRDRDTEAFF.

This sequence joins TRBV6-1 and TRBJ2-3; 9 nucleotides match TRBD2. The CDR3 runs 15 residues. Germline CDR1 MNHNS, CDR2 SASEGT. V shed 3 bases and J 10 bases; nucleotides not matched to a gene: 11. The CDR3 loop reads CASSEGLANVRAQYF. The DNA for the CDR3 is TGTGCCAGCAGTGAGGGACTAGCAAATGTCAGGGCGCAGTATTTT.

This chain joins TRBV6-5 and TRBJ2-7, with D tentatively TRBD1 (6 bases). V gave up 0 bases and J gave up 0 bases, with 9 bases separating them. Germline CDR1 and CDR2: MNHEY and SVGAGI. This CDR3 comprises 15 residues. In DNA, the CDR3 is TGTGCCAGCAGTTACTCCTGGACAGCCTCCTACGAGCAGTACTTC. Protein sequence: CASSYSWTASYEQYF.

This chain connects TRBV6-1 to TRBJ2-1; 9 positions agree with TRBD1. V gave up 6 bases and J gave up 12 bases; unmatched junction bases: 9. CDR1 and CDR2 (germline): MNHNS, SASEGT. The CDR3 loop spans 13 amino acids. The CDR3 loop is CASRRDREGSQFF. The CDR3 DNA is TGTGCCAGCAGACGGGACAGGGAGGGTTCGCAGTTCTTC.

The V gene is TRBV21-1, the J gene TRBJ2-1; the table's D call of TRBD1 was not tested on the DNA. TRBV21-1 corresponds to a pseudogene. This CDR3 comprises 13 residues. The CDR3 reads CASTPTGFYEQFF. CDR3 nucleotides: TGTGCCAGCACCCCGACAGGGTTCTATGAGCAGTTCTTC.